This T cell receptor beta chain derives from a study of T-cell reconstitution after alpha-beta-depleted transplantation in children. Points from the study as a whole: T-cell counts and diversity at one year post-transplant came mainly from newly produced T cells. Expanded clones from the graft, numbering several hundred, reportedly supplied alpha-beta T cells about two months after transplant.

This CDR3 spans 16 amino acids. V lost 1 base, J lost 2 bases, and 3 bases stayed unmatched. Germline CDR1 SGHTA, CDR2 FQGNSA. Turning to this clonotype: Its target is not known.

As it was prepared, the TCRbeta library received unique molecular identifiers. MiXCR was run by TCRdb on the PCR reads, yielding one entry per CDR3 protein. The data show around 580,000 distinct CDR3 sequences, about a quarter seen once. This chain joins TRBV7-2 and TRBJ2-7, with 12 bases fitting TRBD2. The receptor was derived from a boy less than two years old with Wiskott-Aldrich syndrome, due to receive a stem cell transplant. The specimen was PBMCs, collected before TCRalphabeta/CD19-depleted stem cell transplant. The DNA of the CDR3 is TGTGCCAGCAGCTTAGGGGCTAGCGGGAGGGCCTACGAGCAGTACTTC. Encoded protein: CASSLGASGRAYEQYF. The variable domain in full, completed from reference TRBV7-2 and TRBJ2-7, reads GAGVSQSPSNKVTEKGKDVELRCDPISGHTALYWYRQSLGQGLEFLIYFQGNSAPDKSGLPSDRFSAERTGGSVSTLTIQRTQQEDSAVYLCASSLGASGRAYEQYFGPGTRLTVT.